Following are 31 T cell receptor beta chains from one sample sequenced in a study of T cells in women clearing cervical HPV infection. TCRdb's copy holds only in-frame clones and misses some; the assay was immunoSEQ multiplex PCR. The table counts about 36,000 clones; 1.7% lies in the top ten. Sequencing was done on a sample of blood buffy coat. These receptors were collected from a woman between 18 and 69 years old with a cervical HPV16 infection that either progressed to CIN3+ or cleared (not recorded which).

CDR3 bases read: TGTGCCAGCAGCCATAATCGCCCGCGGACAGATAATTCACCC. This sequence encodes CASSHNRPRTDNSP. The entire CDR3 sequence reads CASSHNRPRTDNSPLHF. V gene TRBV7-8 combines with J gene TRBJ1-6, with D possibly matching TRBD1 (6 bases). Read sequence stops 3 residues before the CDR3 end, and the germline J gene provides the missing end. There are 17 residues in the CDR3. From germline, CDR1 is SGHVS and CDR2 FQNEAQ. Trimming took off 5 bases at V and 5 bases at J, with 19 bases between the two ends.

CDR3 bases read: TGCGCCAGCAGCTCCTACAGGGGTTCACCA. It is translated as CASSSYRGSP. The whole CDR3 is CASSSYRGSPLFF. The V call is TRBV5-1, the J call TRBJ1-4, with 7 nucleotides matching TRBD1. From the germline J gene comes the end of the CDR3, since the read stops 3 residues before it. From germline, CDR1 is SGHRS and CDR2 YFSETQ. This CDR3 spans 13 amino acids.

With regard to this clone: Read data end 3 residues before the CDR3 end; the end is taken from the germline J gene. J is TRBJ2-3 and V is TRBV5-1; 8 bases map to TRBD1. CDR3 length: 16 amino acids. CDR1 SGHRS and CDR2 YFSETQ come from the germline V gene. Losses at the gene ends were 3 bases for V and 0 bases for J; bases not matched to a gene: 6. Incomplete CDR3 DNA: TGCGCCAGCAGCTATGGACAGGGTCCTAGCACAGATACG. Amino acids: CASSYGQGPSTDT. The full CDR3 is CASSYGQGPSTDTQYF. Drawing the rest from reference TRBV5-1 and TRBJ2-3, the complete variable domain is KAGVTQTPRYLIKTRGQQVTLSCSPISGHRSVSWYQQTPGQGLQFLFEYFSETQRNKGNFPGRFSGRQFSNSRSEMNVSTLELGDSALYLCASSYGQGPSTDTQYFGPGTRLTVL.

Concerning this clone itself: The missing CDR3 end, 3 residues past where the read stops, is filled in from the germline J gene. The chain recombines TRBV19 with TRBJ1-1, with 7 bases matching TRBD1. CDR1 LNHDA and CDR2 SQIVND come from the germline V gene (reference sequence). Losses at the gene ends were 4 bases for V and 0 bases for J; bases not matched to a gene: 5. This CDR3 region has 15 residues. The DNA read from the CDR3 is TGTGCCAGTAGTACTGAGGACAGGATGAACACTGAA. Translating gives CASSTEDRMNTE. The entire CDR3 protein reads CASSTEDRMNTEAFF.

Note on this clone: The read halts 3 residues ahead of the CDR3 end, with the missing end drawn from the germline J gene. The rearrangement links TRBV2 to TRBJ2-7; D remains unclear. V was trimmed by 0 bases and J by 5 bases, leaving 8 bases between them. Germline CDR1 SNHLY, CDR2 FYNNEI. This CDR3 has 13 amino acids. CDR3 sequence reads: CASSEAQSDEQYF. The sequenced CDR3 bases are TGTGCCAGCAGTGAAGCACAGTCGGACGAG.

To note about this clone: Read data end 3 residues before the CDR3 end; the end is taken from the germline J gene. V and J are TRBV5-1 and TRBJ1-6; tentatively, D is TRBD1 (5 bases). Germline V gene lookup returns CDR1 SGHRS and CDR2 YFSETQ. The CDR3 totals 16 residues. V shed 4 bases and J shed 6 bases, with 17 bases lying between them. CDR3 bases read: TGCGCCAGCAGCCCACAACCATCCGGGGGTAATTCACCC. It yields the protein CASSPQPSGGNSP. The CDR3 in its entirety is CASSPQPSGGNSPLHF.

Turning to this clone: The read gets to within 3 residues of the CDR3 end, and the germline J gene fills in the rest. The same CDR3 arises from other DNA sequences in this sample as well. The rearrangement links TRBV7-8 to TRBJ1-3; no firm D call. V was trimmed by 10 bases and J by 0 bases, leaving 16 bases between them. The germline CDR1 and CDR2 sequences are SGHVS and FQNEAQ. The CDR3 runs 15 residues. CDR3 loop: CATGPSAGSGNTIYF. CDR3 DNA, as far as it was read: TGTGCCACCGGCCCGTCAGCGGGCTCTGGAAACACC.

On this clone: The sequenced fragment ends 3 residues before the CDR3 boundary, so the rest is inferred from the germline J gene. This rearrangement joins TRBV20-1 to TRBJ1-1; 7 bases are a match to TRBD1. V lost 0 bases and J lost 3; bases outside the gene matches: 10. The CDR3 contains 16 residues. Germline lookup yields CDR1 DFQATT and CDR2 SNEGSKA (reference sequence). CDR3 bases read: TGCAGTGCTAGAGATCTTTTTCAGGGGGGAGACACTGAA. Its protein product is CSARDLFQGGDTE. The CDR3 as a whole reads CSARDLFQGGDTEAFF.

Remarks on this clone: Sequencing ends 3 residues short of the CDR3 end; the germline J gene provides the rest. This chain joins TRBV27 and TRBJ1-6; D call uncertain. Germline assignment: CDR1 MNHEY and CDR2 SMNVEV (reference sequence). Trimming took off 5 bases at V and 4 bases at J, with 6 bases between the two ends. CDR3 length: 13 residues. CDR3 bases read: TGTGCCAGCAGTACATTGTATAATTCACCC. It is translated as CASSTLYNSP. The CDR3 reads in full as CASSTLYNSPLHF.

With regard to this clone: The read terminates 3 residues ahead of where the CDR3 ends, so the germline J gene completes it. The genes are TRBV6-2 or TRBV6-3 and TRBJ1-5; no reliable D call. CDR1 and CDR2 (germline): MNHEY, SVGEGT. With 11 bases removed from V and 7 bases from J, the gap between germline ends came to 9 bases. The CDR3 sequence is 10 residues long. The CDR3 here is CAAGFQPQHF. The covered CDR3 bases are TGTGCCGCGGGTTTCCAGCCC.

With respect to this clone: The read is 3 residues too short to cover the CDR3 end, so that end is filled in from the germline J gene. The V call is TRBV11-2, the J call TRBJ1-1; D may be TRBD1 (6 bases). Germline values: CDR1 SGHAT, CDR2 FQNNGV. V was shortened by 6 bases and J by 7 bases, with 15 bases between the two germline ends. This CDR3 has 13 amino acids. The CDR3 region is CASSQQGRSEAFF. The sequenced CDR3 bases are TGTGCCAGCAGTCAACAGGGTCGTAGTGAA.

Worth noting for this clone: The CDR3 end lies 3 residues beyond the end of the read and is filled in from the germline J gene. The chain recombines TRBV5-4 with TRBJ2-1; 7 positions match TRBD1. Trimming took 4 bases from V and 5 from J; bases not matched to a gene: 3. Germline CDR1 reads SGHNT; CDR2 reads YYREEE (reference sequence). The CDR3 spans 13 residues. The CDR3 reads CASSRTGDNEQFF. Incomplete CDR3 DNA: TGTGCCAGCAGCCGAACAGGGGACAATGAG.

The CDR3 sequence is CASSLSDSSSYEQYF. The sequenced CDR3 bases are TGTGCCAGCAGTTTATCGGACAGTAGCTCCTACGAG. The V and J genes are TRBV27 and TRBJ2-7, with a possible D match to TRBD1 (6 bases). The missing CDR3 end, 3 residues past where the read stops, is filled in from the germline J gene. From germline, CDR1 is MNHEY and CDR2 SMNVEV (reference sequence). Between the trimmed V and J ends, which lost 0 bases and 0 bases, there was a span of 9 bases. This CDR3 has 15 residues.

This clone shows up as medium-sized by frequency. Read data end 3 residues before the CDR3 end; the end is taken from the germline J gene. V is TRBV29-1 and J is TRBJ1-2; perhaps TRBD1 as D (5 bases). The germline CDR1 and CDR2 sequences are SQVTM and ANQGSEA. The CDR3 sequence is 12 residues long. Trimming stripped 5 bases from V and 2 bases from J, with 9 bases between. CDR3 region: CSVKGQNYGYTF. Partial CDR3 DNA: TGCAGCGTTAAGGGGCAGAACTATGGC.

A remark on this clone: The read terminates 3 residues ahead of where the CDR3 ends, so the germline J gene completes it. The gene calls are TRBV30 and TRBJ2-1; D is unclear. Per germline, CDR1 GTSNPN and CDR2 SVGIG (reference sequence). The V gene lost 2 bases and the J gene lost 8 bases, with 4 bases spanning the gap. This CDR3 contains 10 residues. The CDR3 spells CAWSSHEQFF. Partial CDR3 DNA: TGTGCCTGGAGTTCTCATGAG.

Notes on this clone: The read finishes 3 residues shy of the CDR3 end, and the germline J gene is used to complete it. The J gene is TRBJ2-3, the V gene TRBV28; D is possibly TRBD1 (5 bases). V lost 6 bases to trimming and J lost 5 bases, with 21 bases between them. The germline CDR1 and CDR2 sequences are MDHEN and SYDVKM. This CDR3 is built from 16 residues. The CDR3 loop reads CASRPRDSMTGDTQYF. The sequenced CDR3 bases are TGTGCCAGCAGGCCGCGCGACAGTATGACGGGAGATACG.

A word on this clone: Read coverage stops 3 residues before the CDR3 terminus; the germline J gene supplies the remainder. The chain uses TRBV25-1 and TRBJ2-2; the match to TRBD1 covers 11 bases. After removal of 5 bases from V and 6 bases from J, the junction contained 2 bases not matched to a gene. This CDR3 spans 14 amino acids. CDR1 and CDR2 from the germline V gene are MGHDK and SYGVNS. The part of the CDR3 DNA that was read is TGTGCCAGCAGTCCGGGACAGGGGGCCGGGGAG. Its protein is CASSPGQGAGE. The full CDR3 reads CASSPGQGAGELFF.

Incomplete CDR3 DNA: TGTGCTAGTGGTTTGCGGTCTCTTGAG. This encodes CASGLRSLE. The full CDR3 protein reads CASGLRSLEQFF. J is TRBJ2-1 and V is TRBV12-5; D is ambiguous. The read ends 3 residues before the CDR3 terminus; that terminus is restored from the germline J gene. CDR1 LGHNT and CDR2 FRNRAP come from the germline V gene. V was shortened by 2 bases and J by 9 bases, with 8 bases between the two germline ends. The CDR3 runs 12 residues.

The CDR3 protein is CASSRPGTGANYGYTF. The DNA read from the CDR3 is TGCGCCAGCAGCCGCCCCGGGACAGGGGCTAACTATGGC. This chain connects TRBV4-1 to TRBJ1-2; 10 positions agree with TRBD1. The CDR3 goes on 3 residues after the read ends, and that part is filled in from the germline J gene. The CDR3 sequence is 16 residues long. The germline V gene has CDR1 MGHRA and CDR2 YSYEKL. V shed 4 bases, J shed 0 bases, and the junction held 5 bases outside the gene matches.

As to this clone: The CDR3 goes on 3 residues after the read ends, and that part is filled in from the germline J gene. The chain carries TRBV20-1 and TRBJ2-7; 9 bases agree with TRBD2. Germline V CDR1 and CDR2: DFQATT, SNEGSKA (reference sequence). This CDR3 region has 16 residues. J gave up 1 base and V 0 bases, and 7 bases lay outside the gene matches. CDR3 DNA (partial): TGCAGTGCTAGAGATTCGGCGGGGGGGCGGTCCTACGAG. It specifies CSARDSAGGRSYE. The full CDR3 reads CSARDSAGGRSYEQYF.

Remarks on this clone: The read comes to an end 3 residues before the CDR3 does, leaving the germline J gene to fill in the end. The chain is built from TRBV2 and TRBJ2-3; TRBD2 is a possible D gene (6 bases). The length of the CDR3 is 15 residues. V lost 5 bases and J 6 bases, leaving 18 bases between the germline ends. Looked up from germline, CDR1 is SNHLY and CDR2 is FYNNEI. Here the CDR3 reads CASSYLGRGSDTQYF. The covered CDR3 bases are TGTGCCAGCAGTTATTTGGGACGGGGGTCGGATACG.

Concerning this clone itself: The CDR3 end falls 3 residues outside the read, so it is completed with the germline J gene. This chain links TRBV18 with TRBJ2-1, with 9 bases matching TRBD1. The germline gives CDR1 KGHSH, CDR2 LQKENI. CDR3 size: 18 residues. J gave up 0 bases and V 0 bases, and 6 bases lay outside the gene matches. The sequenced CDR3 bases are TGTGCCAGCTCACCACCGCGACAGGGGGTCAACTCCTACAATGAG. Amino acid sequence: CASSPPRQGVNSYNE. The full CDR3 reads CASSPPRQGVNSYNEQFF.

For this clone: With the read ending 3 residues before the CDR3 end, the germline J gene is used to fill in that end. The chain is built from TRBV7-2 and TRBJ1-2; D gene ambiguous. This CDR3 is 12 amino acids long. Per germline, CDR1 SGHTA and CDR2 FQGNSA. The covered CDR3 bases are TGTGCCAGCAGCTTTCGGAACGGGGGC. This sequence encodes CASSFRNGG. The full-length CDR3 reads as CASSFRNGGYTF. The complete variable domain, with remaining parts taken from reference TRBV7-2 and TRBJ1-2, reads GAGVSQSPSNKVTEKGKDVELRCDPISGHTALYWYRQSLGQGLEFLIYFQGNSAPDKSGLPSDRFSAERTGGSVSTLTIQRTQQEDSAVYLCASSFRNGGYTFGSGTRLTVV.

CDR3 sequence reads: CASSLDMEGYEQYF. CDR3 DNA (partial): TGTGCCAGCAGCTTAGACATGGAAGGGTACGAG. The rearrangement links TRBV7-6 to TRBJ2-7; D is unresolved. Read data end 3 residues before the CDR3 end; the end is taken from the germline J gene. The V gene's germline CDR1 is SGHVS and CDR2 FNYEAQ. The ends were cut back, 1 base at V and 4 bases at J, with 11 bases in the middle. CDR3 length: 14 residues. The variable domain in full, with the rest retrieved from reference TRBV7-6 and TRBJ2-7, is GAGVSQSPRYKVTKRGQDVALRCDPISGHVSLYWYRQALGQGPEFLTYFNYEAQQDKSGLPNDRFSAERPEGSISTLTIQRTEQRDSAMYRCASSLDMEGYEQYFGPGTRLTVT.

This CDR3 is CACSSGTGQHNEQFF. CDR3 bases read: TGTGCCTGTTCTTCCGGGACAGGCCAACACAATGAG. The rearrangement uses TRBV12-3 or TRBV12-4 and TRBJ2-1; the match to TRBD1 covers 8 bases. The sequence runs out 3 residues before the end of the CDR3; the remainder is reconstructed from the germline J gene. The CDR3 is 15 residues long. V lost 11 bases and J lost 5; bases outside the gene matches: 14.

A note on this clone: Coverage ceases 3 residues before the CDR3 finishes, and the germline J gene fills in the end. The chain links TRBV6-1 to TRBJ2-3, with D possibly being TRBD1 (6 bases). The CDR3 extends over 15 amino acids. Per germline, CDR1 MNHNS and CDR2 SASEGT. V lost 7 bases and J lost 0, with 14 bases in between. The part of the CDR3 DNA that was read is TGTGCCAGCACTGACAGGAACCCTAGCACAGATACG. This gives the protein CASTDRNPSTDT. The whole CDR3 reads CASTDRNPSTDTQYF.

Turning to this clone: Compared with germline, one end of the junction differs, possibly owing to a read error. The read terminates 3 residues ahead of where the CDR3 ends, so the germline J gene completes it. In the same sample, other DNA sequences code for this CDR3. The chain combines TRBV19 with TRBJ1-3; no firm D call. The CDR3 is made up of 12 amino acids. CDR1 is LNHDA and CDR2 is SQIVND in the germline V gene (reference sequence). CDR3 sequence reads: CASSLPGNTIYF. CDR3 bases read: TGTGCCAGTAGCCTCCCAGGAAACACT.

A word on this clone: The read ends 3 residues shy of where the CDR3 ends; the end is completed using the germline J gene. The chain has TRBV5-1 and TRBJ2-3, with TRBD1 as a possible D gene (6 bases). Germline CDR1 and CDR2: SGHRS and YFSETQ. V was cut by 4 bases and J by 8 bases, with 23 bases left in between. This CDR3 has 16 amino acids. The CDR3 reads CASSVDTSIGGVTQYF. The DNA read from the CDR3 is TGCGCCAGCAGCGTGGATACAAGTATAGGGGGAGTTACG.

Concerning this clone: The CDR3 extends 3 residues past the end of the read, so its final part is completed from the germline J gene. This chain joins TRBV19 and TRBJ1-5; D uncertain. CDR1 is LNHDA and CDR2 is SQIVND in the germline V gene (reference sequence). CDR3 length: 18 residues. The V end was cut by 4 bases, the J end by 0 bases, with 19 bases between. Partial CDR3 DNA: TGTGCCAGTAGTACCCCGGACTCCAACCCCGCTAGCAATCAGCCC. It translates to CASSTPDSNPASNQP. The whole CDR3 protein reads CASSTPDSNPASNQPQHF.

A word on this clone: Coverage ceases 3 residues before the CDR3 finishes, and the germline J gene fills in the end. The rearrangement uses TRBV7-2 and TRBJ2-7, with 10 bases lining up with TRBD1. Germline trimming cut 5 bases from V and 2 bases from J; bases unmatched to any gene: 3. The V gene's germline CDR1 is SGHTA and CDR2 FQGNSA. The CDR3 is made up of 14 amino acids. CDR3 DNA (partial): TGTGCCAGCAGCGCCGGACAGGGGGCCTACGAG. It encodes CASSAGQGAYE. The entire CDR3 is CASSAGQGAYEQYF.

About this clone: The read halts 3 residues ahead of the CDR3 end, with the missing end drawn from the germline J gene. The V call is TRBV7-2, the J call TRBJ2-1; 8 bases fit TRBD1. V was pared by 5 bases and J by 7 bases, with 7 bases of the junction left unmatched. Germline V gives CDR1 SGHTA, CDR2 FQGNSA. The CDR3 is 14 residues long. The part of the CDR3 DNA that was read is TGTGCCAGCAGCCCCAGGACAGGGCGAAATGAG. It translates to CASSPRTGRNE. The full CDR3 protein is CASSPRTGRNEQFF.